In this sample, the clone carrying this T cell receptor beta chain turned up a few times. The data belong to a study of liver allograft versus peripheral blood T cells. Whole-study context: Transplanted livers and recipients' peripheral blood had their T cell receptor repertoires compared.

The germline CDR1 and CDR2 sequences are MDHEN and SYDVKM. V was shortened by 6 bases and J by 6 bases, with 11 bases between the two germline ends. There are 12 residues in the CDR3. MiXCR, applied by TCRdb to the reads, yields one record per CDR3 protein. The repertoire holds 9,700 or so distinct CDR3 sequences, with roughly 26% as singletons. The source of this sequence is a human patient who had a liver transplant. Some T cells may have come from the graft donor. This sequence joins TRBV28 and TRBJ1-1, with D uncertain. In DNA form, the CDR3 reads TGTGCCAGCAGCCCCGACTTGTCTGAAGCTTTCTTT. Translated, it gives CASSPDLSEAFF.